The rows below give T cell receptor beta chains drawn from one sample of a study of cytomegalovirus exposure and HLA in healthy donors. Sequencing used immunoSEQ multiplex PCR; TCRdb keeps in-frame clones, though not all of them. The profile shows about 150,000 clones, over 75% of them singletons. What was sequenced was PBMCs. These receptors all stem from a man aged 25 to 40 in good health and CMV-seropositive. The CDR3 runs from the conserved cysteine through the conserved F or W. Each record gives: D gene, V gene, J gene, CDR3 length, clone size, CDR3 DNA, CDR3 protein. The D gene is left open where the match is weak. Clone size is not always given. Where it is, it says once, few, many or a class for expanded clones.

D: .
V: TRBV12-1
J: TRBJ2-5
length: 12
size: .
DNA: TGTGCCAGCCTCTGGGCCCAAGAGACCCAGTACTTC
CDR3: CASLWAQETQYF

D: TRBD1
V: TRBV29-1
J: TRBJ1-5
length: 13
size: .
DNA: TGCAGCGCTTCGACAGGGGAGGGTCAGCCCCAGCATTTT
CDR3: CSASTGEGQPQHF

D: TRBD2
V: TRBV19
J: TRBJ2-5
length: 14
size: .
DNA: TGTGCCACTCATAGCGGGGGGGCCGGAGAGACCCAGTACTTC
CDR3: CATHSGGAGETQYF

D: TRBD1
V: TRBV5-1
J: TRBJ1-5
length: 15
size: .
DNA: TGCGCCAGCAGCGCAACAGGGGGCAACAATCAGCCCCAGCATTTT
CDR3: CASSATGGNNQPQHF

D: .
V: TRBV29-1
J: TRBJ1-1
length: 14
size: .
DNA: TGCAGCGGGAAACCGGGACGTGGGGGGACTGAAGCTTTCTTT
CDR3: CSGKPGRGGTEAFF

D: .
V: TRBV29-1
J: TRBJ1-2
length: 12
size: .
DNA: TGCAGCGTTGATGAGAGGGCCTATGGCTACACCTTC
CDR3: CSVDERAYGYTF

D: TRBD1
V: TRBV5-5
J: TRBJ2-7
length: 17
size: .
DNA: TGTGCCAGCAGCTTCCCCGGGACAGGGGCTTTGACCTACGAGCAGTACTTC
CDR3: CASSFPGTGALTYEQYF

D: .
V: TRBV5-8
J: TRBJ2-3
length: 15
size: .
DNA: TGTGCCAGCCGCCCTGACAGTCCTAGCACAGATACGCAGTATTTT
CDR3: CASRPDSPSTDTQYF

D: .
V: TRBV5-6
J: TRBJ2-5
length: 13
size: once
DNA: TGTGCCAGCAGCTTAGCAAAGAGAGAGACCCAGTACTTC
CDR3: CASSLAKRETQYF

D: .
V: TRBV2
J: TRBJ2-7
length: 12
size: .
DNA: TGTGCCAGCAGTGAAGCGAGGTACGAGCAGTACTTC
CDR3: CASSEARYEQYF

D: .
V: TRBV5-1
J: TRBJ2-7
length: 14
size: once
DNA: TGCGCCAGCAGCTTGGCCACCCAGCGAGACGAGCAGTACTTC
CDR3: CASSLATQRDEQYF

D: TRBD1
V: TRBV5-1
J: TRBJ1-6
length: 16
size: .
DNA: TGCGCCAGCAGCTTGGGGCCAGGGGGCTATAATTCACCCCTCCACTTT
CDR3: CASSLGPGGYNSPLHF

D: TRBD2
V: TRBV9
J: TRBJ2-3
length: 15
size: .
DNA: TGTGCCAGCAGCGTAGGCGGGGGGCCGACAGATACGCAGTATTTT
CDR3: CASSVGGGPTDTQYF

D: .
V: TRBV9
J: TRBJ1-3
length: 15
size: .
DNA: TGTGCCAGCAGCGTAGCGGGAATGGTAGGAAACACCATATATTTT
CDR3: CASSVAGMVGNTIYF

D: .
V: TRBV28
J: TRBJ1-5
length: 16
size: once
DNA: TGTGCCAGCTACCCTTCTCGCCAGGGTTACAATCAGCCCCAGCATTTT
CDR3: CASYPSRQGYNQPQHF

D: .
V: TRBV25-1
J: TRBJ1-4
length: 14
size: .
DNA: TGTGCCAGCACCGAACCTCGGGATAATGAAAAACTGTTTTTT
CDR3: CASTEPRDNEKLFF

D: .
V: TRBV5-4
J: TRBJ1-2
length: 14
size: .
DNA: TGTGCCAGCAGCCCGGACATAGGAAGTTATGGCTACACCTTC
CDR3: CASSPDIGSYGYTF

D: TRBD1
V: TRBV28
J: TRBJ1-4
length: 17
size: .
DNA: TGTGCCAGCAGTTTTCGGGACAGGAATCCAACTAATGAAAAACTGTTTTTT
CDR3: CASSFRDRNPTNEKLFF

D: .
V: TRBV7-2
J: TRBJ2-1
length: 13
size: .
DNA: TGTGCCAGCAGCTTACAGGGAATGGGTGAGCAGTTCTTC
CDR3: CASSLQGMGEQFF

D: .
V: TRBV5-1
J: TRBJ1-4
length: 14
size: .
DNA: TGCGCCAGCAGCTTGGGGAGGGCTAATGAAAAACTGTTTTTT
CDR3: CASSLGRANEKLFF

D: TRBD2
V: TRBV6-4
J: TRBJ2-1
length: 16
size: many
DNA: TGTGCCAGCAGTGACTCAGCGGGCGGGGGGCACAATGAGCAGTTCTTC
CDR3: CASSDSAGGGHNEQFF

D: .
V: TRBV7-6
J: TRBJ2-5
length: 13
size: once
DNA: TGTGCCAGCAGCTTAGGGGGGCCAGAGACCCAGTACTTC
CDR3: CASSLGGPETQYF